This T cell receptor beta chain originates from a study of CD8+CD57+ T cells in acquired aplastic anemia. The TCR beta profiling, which covered VDJ combination and CDR3 sequence, was carried out using genomic DNA as the template. TCRdb reprocessed the reads via MiXCR and lists one record per CDR3 protein. The sample contains roughly 150,000 distinct CDR3 sequences, over 40% of which appear only once. This clonotype was detected a few times. What it recognizes is unknown. This CDR3 has 15 amino acids. Germline CDR1 and CDR2: LGHDT and YNNKEL (reference sequence). Between the trimmed V and J ends, which lost 0 bases and 5 bases, there was a span of 13 bases. Patients sequenced had flow cytometry evidence of CD8+CD57+ cell expansion. Receipt of therapy had not occurred in any patient by the time of blood sampling. Study-wide findings and caveats: Patients and controls had in common 25 to 30 CD8+ CDR3 sequences.

The receptor was isolated from a human donor with aplastic anemia. This chain connects TRBV3-1 to TRBJ2-5; D uncertain. Material: sorted CD4+, CD8+, or CD8+CD57+ T cells (not recorded which) from PBMCs. The CDR3 region has the DNA TGTGCCAGCAGCCAAGACGCCCTAGTAAAGGAGACCCAGTACTTC. This encodes CASSQDALVKETQYF.